This TCR beta chain was sequenced in a study of blood T cell repertoires in COVID-19. Method: immunoSEQ multiplex PCR; TCRdb's copy keeps in-frame clones and lacks some. The table shows some 200,000 clones, with about 79% occurring only once. The CDR3 is 17 amino acids. Trimming at V came to 3 bases and at J to 6 bases, leaving 14 bases not matched to a gene. Germline V gene sequence: CDR1 LNHDA, CDR2 SQIVND (reference sequence). This clone was observed a few times. This rearrangement joins TRBV19 to TRBJ2-1; 7 bases map to TRBD1. The TCR was taken from a woman between 65 and 79 years old with acute or convalescent COVID-19. Sequencing used peripheral blood. The CDR3 nucleotides read TGTGCCAGTAGTATGGTCGAGGGGGCCCCCCCCCGCAATGAGCAGTTCTTC. Protein product: CASSMVEGAPPRNEQFF.